The sequence of this T cell receptor beta chain was determined in a study of T-cell reconstitution after alpha-beta-depleted transplantation in children. Study results and limitations: Newly generated T cells supplied most T-cell counts and diversity one year post-transplant. In patients about two months after transplant, alpha-beta T cells reportedly arose from several hundred expanded graft clones. Certain patients had high TCRbeta diversity at day 60, and it came from recipient T cells and thymic progenitors that survived.

TCRbeta library construction was performed incorporating unique molecular identifiers. TCRdb analysed the PCR reads with MiXCR anew, one entry per CDR3 protein. Seen here are 200,000 or so distinct CDR3 sequences, 6.3% observed once, and the top ten hold under 6%. Ten or more counts support this clonotype. Its cognate antigen is unknown. The clonotype was recovered from a girl under two years old with combined immunodeficiency, due to receive a stem cell transplant. Sequences were derived from PBMCs, sampled before TCRalphabeta/CD19-depleted stem cell transplant.

CDR3 amino acids: CASSERGRYEQYF. CDR3 nucleotide sequence: TGTGCCAGCAGCGAGCGGGGTCGATACGAGCAGTACTTC. The V and J genes are TRBV11-1 and TRBJ2-7; 7 bases are a match to TRBD2. CDR3 length equals 13 residues. V gave up 5 bases and J gave up 4 bases; unmatched junction bases: 5. Germline CDR1 is SGHAT and CDR2 is FQDESV (reference sequence).